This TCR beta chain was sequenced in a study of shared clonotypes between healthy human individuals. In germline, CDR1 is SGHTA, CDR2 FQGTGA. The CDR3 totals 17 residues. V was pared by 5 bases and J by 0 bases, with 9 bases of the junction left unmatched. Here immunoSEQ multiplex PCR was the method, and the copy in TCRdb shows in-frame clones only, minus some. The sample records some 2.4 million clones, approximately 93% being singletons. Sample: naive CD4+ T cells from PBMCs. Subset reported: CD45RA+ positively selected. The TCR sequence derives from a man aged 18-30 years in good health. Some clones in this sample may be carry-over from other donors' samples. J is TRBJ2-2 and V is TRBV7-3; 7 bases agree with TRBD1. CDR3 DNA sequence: TGTGCCAGCAGCCCCGACCCGACAGGGACGAACACCGGGGAGCTGTTTTTT. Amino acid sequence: CASSPDPTGTNTGELFF.